The text below deals with one T cell receptor (beta chain). V lost 3 bases and J lost 2, with 16 bases in between. Germline assignment: CDR1 WSHSY and CDR2 SAAADI. The CDR3 totals 16 residues. This entry comes from a study of blood T cell repertoires in COVID-19. Turning to the study itself: The analysed material was cDNA or gDNA that came from T cells, B-cell-depleted T cells, or PBMCs.

Per the study methods: Estimation of nucleated cell counts relied on the amplification of reference gene primers. Profiled with immunoSEQ multiplex PCR; TCRdb holds only in-frame clones, not every one. The V and J calls and clone size are taken from that table; D and trimming were inferred from the DNA. This table has under 250,000 clones, around nine tenths appearing once. What was sequenced was PBMCs or T cells enriched from blood (not recorded which). The chain has TRBV10-2 and TRBJ1-2; perhaps TRBD1 as D (6 bases). This sequence was found in a man aged 25-40 years who had recovered from COVID-19. As DNA, the CDR3 is TGCGCCAGCAGTGAATGGCCTTTAAGGGGGAACTATGGCTACACCTTC. It translates to CASSEWPLRGNYGYTF.